These T cell receptor beta chains were read from a single sample in a study of spatial heterogeneity in lung cancer. MiXCR, run by TCRdb on the 5' RACE reads, gives a single entry per CDR3 protein. The table includes roughly 32,000 distinct CDR3 sequences, 8.5% to 12% detected once. The source material was PBMCs, sampled at follow-up. These receptor sequences come from a female donor with early-stage non-small cell lung cancer. Each CDR3 is given with its conserved first and last residue. D genes are given only for firm matches. The size field is filled for only some rows; it gives once, few, many or a size class.

v_call: TRBV20-1
clone_size: .
d_call: TRBD2
cdr3_length: 17
j_call: TRBJ2-1
cdr3_aa: CSARPSAGGEKYNEQFF
cdr3_nt: TGCAGTGCTAGACCCTCAGCGGGGGGCGAAAAATACAATGAGCAGTTCTTC

v_call: TRBV28
clone_size: many
d_call: TRBD2
cdr3_length: 15
j_call: TRBJ2-3
cdr3_aa: CVSSLLAGTTDTQYF
cdr3_nt: TGTGTCAGCAGTTTACTAGCGGGGACCACAGATACGCAGTATTTT

v_call: TRBV29-1
clone_size: many
d_call: .
cdr3_length: 12
j_call: TRBJ1-1
cdr3_aa: CSVEWGGTEAFF
cdr3_nt: TGCAGCGTTGAATGGGGGGGCACTGAAGCTTTCTTT

v_call: TRBV6-1
clone_size: many
d_call: .
cdr3_length: 12
j_call: TRBJ1-2
cdr3_aa: CATLGTVSGYTF
cdr3_nt: TGTGCCACCCTGGGAACAGTTTCCGGCTACACCTTC

v_call: TRBV4-3
clone_size: many
d_call: .
cdr3_length: 13
j_call: TRBJ1-1
cdr3_aa: CASSRGQNTEAFF
cdr3_nt: TGCGCCAGCAGCCGGGGACAGAACACTGAAGCTTTCTTT

v_call: TRBV6-5
clone_size: many
d_call: .
cdr3_length: 16
j_call: TRBJ2-7
cdr3_aa: CASSYSSGSKAYEQYF
cdr3_nt: TGTGCCAGCAGTTACTCGTCCGGCAGTAAGGCCTACGAGCAGTACTTC

v_call: TRBV12-3/TRBV12-4
clone_size: many
d_call: .
cdr3_length: 13
j_call: TRBJ1-3
cdr3_aa: CASSFWGFDTIYF
cdr3_nt: TGTGCCAGCAGTTTCTGGGGGTTTGACACCATATATTTT

v_call: TRBV2
clone_size: few
d_call: .
cdr3_length: 15
j_call: TRBJ2-3
cdr3_aa: CASSDPRGDTDTQYF
cdr3_nt: TGTGCCAGCAGTGATCCCAGGGGTGACACAGATACGCAGTATTTT

v_call: TRBV5-6
clone_size: many
d_call: .
cdr3_length: 12
j_call: TRBJ2-7
cdr3_aa: CASSGVSYEQYF
cdr3_nt: TGTGCCAGCAGCGGGGTATCCTACGAGCAGTACTTC

v_call: TRBV2
clone_size: many
d_call: TRBD2
cdr3_length: 19
j_call: TRBJ2-3
cdr3_aa: CASTFAGTSGVSGTDTQYF
cdr3_nt: TGTGCCAGCACTTTTGCCGGTACTAGCGGGGTGTCTGGCACAGATACGCAGTATTTT

v_call: TRBV7-2
clone_size: many
d_call: TRBD1
cdr3_length: 14
j_call: TRBJ2-7
cdr3_aa: CASRRTGESYEQYF
cdr3_nt: TGTGCCAGCAGGCGGACAGGGGAATCCTACGAGCAGTACTTC

v_call: TRBV20-1
clone_size: few
d_call: .
cdr3_length: 14
j_call: TRBJ2-7
cdr3_aa: CSARGRRGSYEQYF
cdr3_nt: TGCAGTGCTAGAGGAAGGAGGGGTTCCTACGAGCAGTACTTC

v_call: TRBV28
clone_size: many
d_call: .
cdr3_length: 17
j_call: TRBJ2-6
cdr3_aa: CASSFRGPYSGANVLTF
cdr3_nt: TGTGCCAGCAGTTTCCGGGGCCCGTACTCTGGGGCCAACGTCCTGACTTTC

v_call: TRBV7-2
clone_size: .
d_call: TRBD1
cdr3_length: 16
j_call: TRBJ2-7
cdr3_aa: CASSPVWGQGSYEQYF
cdr3_nt: TGTGCCAGCAGCCCAGTGTGGGGACAGGGGAGCTACGAGCAGTACTTC

v_call: TRBV7-2
clone_size: many
d_call: .
cdr3_length: 14
j_call: TRBJ1-6
cdr3_aa: CASSTTAVNSPLHF
cdr3_nt: TGTGCCAGCAGCACGACGGCGGTGAATTCACCCCTCCACTTT

v_call: TRBV11-2
clone_size: few
d_call: .
cdr3_length: 13
j_call: TRBJ1-5
cdr3_aa: CASSFTGNQPQHF
cdr3_nt: TGTGCCAGCAGCTTCACCGGGAATCAGCCCCAGCATTTT

v_call: TRBV4-1
clone_size: many
d_call: TRBD1
cdr3_length: 15
j_call: TRBJ1-6
cdr3_aa: CASSPYGQGNSPLHF
cdr3_nt: TGCGCCAGCAGCCCCTACGGACAGGGTAATTCACCCCTCCACTTT

v_call: TRBV7-2
clone_size: many
d_call: .
cdr3_length: 13
j_call: TRBJ2-5
cdr3_aa: CASSPGTLETQYF
cdr3_nt: TGTGCCAGCAGCCCAGGGACTTTGGAGACCCAGTACTTC

v_call: TRBV6-1
clone_size: .
d_call: TRBD2
cdr3_length: 13
j_call: TRBJ2-7
cdr3_aa: CAAGTSSSYEQYF
cdr3_nt: TGTGCCGCCGGGACTAGCTCTTCCTACGAGCAGTACTTC

v_call: TRBV20-1
clone_size: many
d_call: .
cdr3_length: 14
j_call: TRBJ1-4
cdr3_aa: CSAEDGRTNEKLFF
cdr3_nt: TGCAGTGCCGAGGACGGCCGAACTAATGAAAAACTGTTTTTT

v_call: TRBV20-1
clone_size: .
d_call: .
cdr3_length: 8
j_call: TRBJ1-2
cdr3_aa: CSAKGYTF
cdr3_nt: TGCAGTGCAAAAGGCTACACCTTC